Following are 9 T cell receptor beta chains from one sample sequenced in a study of radiotherapy plus CTLA-4 blockade in lung cancer. TCRdb keeps only in-frame clones here, not all; method: immunoSEQ multiplex PCR. Seen here are more than 40,000 clones, around 86% observed once, and the top ten hold about 3.6%. The input for sequencing was peripheral blood, taken from a patient treated with radiotherapy plus ipilimumab. The origin of the receptors is a human donor with non-small cell lung cancer who had stable disease on radiotherapy plus ipilimumab.

The V gene is TRBV7-9, the J gene TRBJ1-3; D unresolved. V lost 2 bases to trimming and J lost 0 bases, with 5 bases between them. The CDR3 totals 14 residues. The V gene's germline CDR1 is SEHNR and CDR2 FQNEAQ (reference sequence). The CDR3 is CASSLLSSGNTIYF. The CDR3 nucleotides are TGTGCCAGCAGCTTACTAAGCTCTGGAAACACCATATATTTT.

The chain has TRBV4-3 and TRBJ2-6; maybe TRBD2 (6 bases). The CDR3 has 17 residues. The V end was cut by 0 bases, the J end by 1 base, with 10 bases between. CDR1 and CDR2 from the germline V gene are LGHNA and YSLEER. The CDR3 region is CASSQDHGGSGANVLTF. CDR3 coding DNA: TGCGCCAGCAGCCAAGATCACGGGGGATCTGGGGCCAACGTCCTGACTTTC.

This clone was counted once. The chain has TRBV5-6 and TRBJ2-3, with 7 nucleotides matching TRBD2. The CDR3 is 14 residues long. Germline assignment: CDR1 SGHDT and CDR2 YYEEEE. J was trimmed by 2 bases and V by 3 bases; bases with no gene match: 3. DNA of the CDR3: TGTGCCAGCAGCTCCGGGACTAACACAGATACGCAGTATTTT. This gives the protein CASSSGTNTDTQYF.

The rearrangement links TRBV7-9 to TRBJ2-7; 13 nucleotides align to TRBD2. Trimming cost V 5 bases and J 3 bases; bases outside gene matches: 10. Germline V gene lookup returns CDR1 SEHNR and CDR2 FQNEAQ (reference sequence). This CDR3 is built from 17 residues. CDR3 amino acids: CASSETGTSGKSYEQYF. The CDR3, as DNA: TGTGCCAGCAGCGAAACCGGGACTAGCGGGAAGAGCTACGAGCAGTACTTC.

The V call is TRBV7-6, the J call TRBJ2-1; TRBD2 is a possible D gene (5 bases). Trimming took off 2 bases at V and 10 bases at J, with 15 bases between the two ends. The CDR3 has 14 amino acids. Germline values: CDR1 SGHVS, CDR2 FNYEAQ. CDR3 nucleotide sequence: TGTGCCAGCAGCTTAACTCCTTCCCAGCGGGAGCAGTTCTTC. Translating gives CASSLTPSQREQFF. Full variable domain (rest looked up from reference TRBV7-6 and TRBJ2-1): GAGVSQSPRYKVTKRGQDVALRCDPISGHVSLYWYRQALGQGPEFLTYFNYEAQQDKSGLPNDRFSAERPEGSISTLTIQRTEQRDSAMYRCASSLTPSQREQFFGPGTRLTVL.

The rearrangement joins TRBV28 to TRBJ1-2, with TRBD1 identical over 7 bases. The germline V gene has CDR1 MDHEN and CDR2 SYDVKM. V dropped 1 base and J dropped 4; count of bases not matched to a gene: 3. The CDR3 is made up of 14 amino acids. The CDR3 here is CASSLLGQSYGYTF. The CDR3 nucleotides are TGTGCCAGCAGTTTATTGGGACAGAGCTATGGCTACACCTTC.

The gene calls are TRBV9 and TRBJ2-3; perhaps TRBD2 as D (6 bases). With 2 bases removed from V and 1 base from J, the gap between germline ends came to 14 bases. The CDR3 has 16 residues. CDR1 is SGDLS and CDR2 is YYNGEE in the germline V gene. CDR3 residues: CASSVGLAGRTDTQYF. DNA of the CDR3: TGTGCCAGCAGCGTTGGTCTTGCGGGACGCACAGATACGCAGTATTTT.

This chain uses TRBV27 with TRBJ2-1; 14 bases are a match to TRBD2. CDR3 length: 18 amino acids. The trim removed 10 bases at V and 4 bases at J, leaving 15 bases unmatched. Per the germline V gene, CDR1 is MNHEY and CDR2 is SMNVEV (reference sequence). CDR3 loop: CATLRDPGTSGSYNEQFF. Here the CDR3 DNA reads TGTGCCACCCTCAGAGATCCCGGGACTAGCGGGAGTTACAATGAGCAGTTCTTC.

The chain employs TRBV6-6 and TRBJ1-5; D gene unclear. The CDR3 contains 14 residues. Germline loops: CDR1 MNHNY, CDR2 SVGAGI (reference sequence). V lost 7 bases to trimming and J lost 4 bases, with 14 bases between them. The CDR3 DNA reads as TGTGCCAGCACCATCTCCTCCCGGAATCAGCCCCAGCATTTT. This gives the protein CASTISSRNQPQHF.